This T cell receptor beta chain was recovered during a study of shared clonotypes between healthy human individuals. Background on the study: Per donor, three plates held CD4 naive cells, three held CD4 memory, two held CD8 naive and one held CD8 memory. Study-wide points: In this cohort, only blood was sampled, and tissue repertoires likely differ. Richness estimates generally favored naive over memory subsets. Lower generation probabilities were found for non-shared clonotypes than for those shared by all four donors.

CDR1 and CDR2 from the germline V gene are SGHAT and FQNNGV. The length of the CDR3 is 18 residues. Trimming took 5 bases from V and 1 from J; bases not matched to a gene: 13. Profiled with immunoSEQ multiplex PCR; TCRdb holds only in-frame clones, not every one. This sample has a few million clones, with around 93% found just once. As for this clone: Its antigen remains unknown.

The sample taken for sequencing was naive CD4+ T cells from PBMCs. Indicated subset: CD45RA+ positively selected. The origin of this receptor is a man aged 18-30 years in good health. Some clones in this sample may be carry-over from other donors' samples. The J gene is TRBJ2-3, the V gene TRBV11-2; 9 nucleotides line up with TRBD2. CDR3 nucleotides: TGTGCCAGCAGCCGCGGGCGGGAGGGCTACTGGGGCACAGATACGCAGTATTTT. Protein sequence: CASSRGREGYWGTDTQYF.